Below are 7 T cell receptor beta chains sequenced from a single sample in a study of T cells in Graves' hyperthyroidism and ophthalmopathy. The investigators amplified TCR beta CDR3 regions from RNA transcripts. During a first-round RT-PCR of the TCR CDR3, the HTBI primer set was used. TCRdb passed the multiplex PCR reads through MiXCR, listing each CDR3 protein once. The table shows a few hundred thousand distinct CDR3 sequences, with approximately 15% occurring only once. Specimen: blood. These receptors were obtained from a woman between 18 and 29 years old with Graves' hyperthyroidism.

J is TRBJ1-6 and V is TRBV6-4; no definite D call. The CDR3 contains 14 residues. V lost 6 bases, J lost 10 bases, and 16 bases lay in between. Germline CDR1 reads MRHNA; CDR2 reads SNTAGT. The chain's CDR3 is CASSPGRPGSPLHF. CDR3 nucleotide sequence: TGTGCCAGCAGCCCTGGCAGGCCTGGGTCACCCCTCCACTTT.

There are many counts of this clonotype. CDR3 DNA sequence: TGTGCCAGCAGTTTCGGGACTGGGAACGGAGAGCAGTACTTC. Its translation: CASSFGTGNGEQYF. The chain employs TRBV12-3 or TRBV12-4 and TRBJ2-7; D is perhaps TRBD2 (6 bases). The ends were cut back, 3 bases at V and 7 bases at J, with 16 bases in the middle. The CDR3 is 14 residues long.

This clonotype was observed many times. V is TRBV12-3 or TRBV12-4 and J is TRBJ1-5; tentatively, D is TRBD1 (5 bases). Trimming removed 5 bases from V and 0 bases from J, with 11 bases in between. The CDR3 runs to 15 residues. This CDR3 reads CASSEGLSSNQPQHF. The CDR3 bases are TGTGCCAGCAGTGAGGGACTCTCTAGCAATCAGCCCCAGCATTTT.

This clonotype showed up just a few times. The chain uses TRBV4-1 and TRBJ2-5, with 8 bases fitting TRBD1. The CDR3 totals 15 residues. Germline CDR1 MGHRA, CDR2 YSYEKL. J gave up 5 bases and V 0 bases, and 5 bases lay outside the gene matches. The CDR3 DNA reads TGCGCCAGCAGCCAAGACACAGGGGGATATGAGACCCAGTACTTC. Its translation is CASSQDTGGYETQYF.

This clonotype was counted between two and nine times. The chain couples TRBV7-9 to TRBJ1-2, with a tentative D call TRBD1 (5 bases). V was cut by 5 bases and J by 1 base, with 14 bases left in between. CDR3 length: 15 amino acids. CDR1 is SEHNR, CDR2 FQNEAQ, per germline (reference sequence). The CDR3 sequence is CASSLGTEVNYGYTF. The CDR3 bases are TGTGCCAGCAGCCTAGGGACGGAGGTTAACTATGGCTACACCTTC.

In this sample, this clonotype turned up a few times. The chain combines TRBV20-1 with TRBJ1-1; 10 bases align to TRBD1. Unmatched junction bases numbered 9, after V lost 1 base and J lost 1 base. The V gene's germline CDR1 is DFQATT and CDR2 SNEGSKA (reference sequence). The CDR3 spans 17 residues. CDR3 nucleotides: TGCAGTGCTAGAGGTATCCGGGACAGGGGTGGGAACACTGAAGCTTTCTTT. Amino acids: CSARGIRDRGGNTEAFF.

The sample holds many counts of this clonotype. The rearrangement joins TRBV28 to TRBJ1-6; D unclear. The CDR3 runs 12 residues. V lost 5 bases and J 8 bases, leaving 7 bases between the germline ends. Germline assignment: CDR1 MDHEN and CDR2 SYDVKM. CDR3 in amino acids: CASSPLDSPLHF. In DNA, the CDR3 is TGTGCCAGCAGTCCTCTTGATTCACCCCTCCACTTT.